This T cell receptor (beta chain) comes out of a study of shared clonotypes between healthy human individuals. Study at large: There were three CD4 naive, three CD4 memory, two CD8 naive and one CD8 memory plates per donor.

Over several immunoSEQ plates, each subset's genomic DNA was distributed in even portions. Original methodology: ImmunoSEQ sequences covered only the junction and lacked quality scores; filtering therefore differed. TCRdb's table, derived via immunoSEQ multiplex PCR, lists solely in-frame clones and lacks some. V and J calls and clone size come straight from that table; D and trimming were deduced from the DNA. The sample carries some 2 million clones, approximately 94% recorded once. Germline CDR1 LNHNV, CDR2 YYDKDF (reference sequence). CDR3 length equals 17 residues. Trimming removed 0 bases at V and 2 bases at J, with 14 bases between. CD45RO-negative, CCR7-selected cells formed the naive CD8 fraction, which excluded terminally differentiated effector memory CD45RA+ cells.

This TCR came from a man younger than 35 in good health. Input material: naive CD8+ T cells sorted from blood. This chain uses TRBV15 with TRBJ1-5; possibly TRBD1 for D (6 bases). The CDR3 reads CATSRDPQGHGNQPQHF. The DNA for the CDR3 is TGTGCCACCAGCAGAGACCCTCAGGGGCATGGCAATCAGCCCCAGCATTTT.